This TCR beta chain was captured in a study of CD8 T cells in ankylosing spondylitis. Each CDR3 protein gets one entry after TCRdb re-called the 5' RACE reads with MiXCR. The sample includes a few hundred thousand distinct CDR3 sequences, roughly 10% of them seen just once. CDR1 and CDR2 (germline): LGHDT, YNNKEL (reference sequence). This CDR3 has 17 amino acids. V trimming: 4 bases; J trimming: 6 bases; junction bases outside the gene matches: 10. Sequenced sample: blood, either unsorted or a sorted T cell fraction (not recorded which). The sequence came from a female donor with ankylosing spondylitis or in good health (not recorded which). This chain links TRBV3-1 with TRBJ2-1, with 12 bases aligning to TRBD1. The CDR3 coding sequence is TGTGCCAGCAGCCTTCCCGGGACAGGGGGCCAGGGCAATGAGCAGTTCTTC. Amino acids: CASSLPGTGGQGNEQFF.